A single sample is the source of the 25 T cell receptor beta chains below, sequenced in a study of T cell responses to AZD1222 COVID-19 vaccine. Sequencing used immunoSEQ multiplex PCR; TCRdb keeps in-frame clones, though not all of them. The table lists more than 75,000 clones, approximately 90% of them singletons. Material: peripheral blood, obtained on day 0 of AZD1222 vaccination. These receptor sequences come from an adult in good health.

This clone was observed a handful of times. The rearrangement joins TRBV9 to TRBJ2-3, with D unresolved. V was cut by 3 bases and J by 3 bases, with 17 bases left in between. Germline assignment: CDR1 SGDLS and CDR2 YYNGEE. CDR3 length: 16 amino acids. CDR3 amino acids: CASSALVSSMTDTQYF. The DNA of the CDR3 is TGTGCCAGCAGCGCCCTCGTTTCGAGCATGACAGATACGCAGTATTTT.

The chain's CDR3 is CASSQDKNEQYF. The CDR3 bases are TGTGCCAGCAGCCAAGATAAGAACGAGCAGTACTTC. This rearrangement joins TRBV4-2 to TRBJ2-7; D is unresolved. Trimming pared 0 bases from V and 5 bases from J, leaving 5 bases between. This CDR3 is built from 12 residues. Germline V lookup: CDR1 LGHNA, CDR2 YNFKEQ.

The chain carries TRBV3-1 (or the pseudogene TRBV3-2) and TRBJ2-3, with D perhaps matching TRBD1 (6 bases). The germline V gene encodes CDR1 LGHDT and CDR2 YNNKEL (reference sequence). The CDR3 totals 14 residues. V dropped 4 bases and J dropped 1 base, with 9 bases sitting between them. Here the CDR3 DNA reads TGTGCCAGCAGCCCAGGGGTGCGCACAGATACGCAGTATTTT. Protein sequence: CASSPGVRTDTQYF.

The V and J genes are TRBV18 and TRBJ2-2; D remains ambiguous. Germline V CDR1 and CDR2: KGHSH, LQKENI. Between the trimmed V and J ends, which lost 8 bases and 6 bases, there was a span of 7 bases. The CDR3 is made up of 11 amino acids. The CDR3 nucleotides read TGTGCCAGCAAAAGGTCCGGGGAGCTGTTTTTT. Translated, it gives CASKRSGELFF.

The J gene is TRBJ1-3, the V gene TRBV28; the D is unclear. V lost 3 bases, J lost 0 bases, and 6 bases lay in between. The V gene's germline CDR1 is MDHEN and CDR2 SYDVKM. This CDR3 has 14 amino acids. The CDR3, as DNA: TGTGCCAGCAGTTTGGGCCTCTCTGGAAACACCATATATTTT. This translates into CASSLGLSGNTIYF.

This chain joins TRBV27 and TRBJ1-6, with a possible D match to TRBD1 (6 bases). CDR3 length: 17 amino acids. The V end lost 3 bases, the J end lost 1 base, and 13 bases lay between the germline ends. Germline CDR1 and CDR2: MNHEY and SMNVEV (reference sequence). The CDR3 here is CASSFEGGFSYNSPLHF. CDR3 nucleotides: TGTGCCAGCAGTTTTGAGGGGGGTTTTTCCTATAATTCACCCCTCCACTTT.

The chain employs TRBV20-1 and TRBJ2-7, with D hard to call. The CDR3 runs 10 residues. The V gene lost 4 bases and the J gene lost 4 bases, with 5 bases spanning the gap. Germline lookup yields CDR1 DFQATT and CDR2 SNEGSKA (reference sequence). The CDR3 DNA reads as TGCAGTGCTACTAATTACGAGCAGTACTTC. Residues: CSATNYEQYF.

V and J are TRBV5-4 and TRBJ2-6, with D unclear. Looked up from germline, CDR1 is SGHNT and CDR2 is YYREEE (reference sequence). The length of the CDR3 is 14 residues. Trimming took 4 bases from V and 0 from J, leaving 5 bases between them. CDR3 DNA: TGTGCCAGCAGCGACACCTCTGGGGCCAACGTCCTGACTTTC. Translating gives CASSDTSGANVLTF.

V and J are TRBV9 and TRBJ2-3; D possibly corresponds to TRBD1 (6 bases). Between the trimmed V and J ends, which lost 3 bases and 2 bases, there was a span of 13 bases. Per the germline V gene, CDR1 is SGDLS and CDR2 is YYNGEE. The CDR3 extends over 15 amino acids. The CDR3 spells CASSAWTVNTDTQYF. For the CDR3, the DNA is TGTGCCAGCAGCGCTTGGACAGTTAACACAGATACGCAGTATTTT.

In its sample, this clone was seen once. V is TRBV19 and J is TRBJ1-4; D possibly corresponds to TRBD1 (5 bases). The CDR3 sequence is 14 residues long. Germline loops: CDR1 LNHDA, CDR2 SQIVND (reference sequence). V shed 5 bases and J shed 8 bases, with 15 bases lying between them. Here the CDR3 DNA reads TGTGCCAGTAGTTGGGGCAGGGTAGAAGAAAAACTGTTTTTT. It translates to CASSWGRVEEKLFF.

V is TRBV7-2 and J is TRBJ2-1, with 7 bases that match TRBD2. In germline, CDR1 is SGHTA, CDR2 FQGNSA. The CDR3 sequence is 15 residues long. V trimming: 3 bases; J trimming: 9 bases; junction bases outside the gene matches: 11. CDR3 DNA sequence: TGTGCCAGCAGCTTTTCAGCGGGAACCCCCCGTGAGCAGTTCTTC. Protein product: CASSFSAGTPREQFF.

DNA for the CDR3: TGTGCCAGCTCACCGCTGGGGGGAGAAGAGACCCAGTACTTC. As protein: CASSPLGGEETQYF. The rearrangement uses TRBV18 and TRBJ2-5; tentatively, D is TRBD2 (6 bases). With 3 bases removed from V and 3 bases from J, the gap between germline ends came to 11 bases. CDR3 size: 14 residues. The V gene's germline CDR1 is KGHSH and CDR2 LQKENI. The full variable domain, in which reference TRBV18 and TRBJ2-5 provide the parts outside the CDR3, is NAGVMQNPRHLVRRRGQEARLRCSPMKGHSHVYWYRQLPEEGLKFMVYLQKENIIDESGMPKERFSAEFPKEGPSILRIQQVVRGDSAAYFCASSPLGGEETQYFGPGTRLLVL.

In DNA form, the CDR3 reads TGTGCCAGCAGTGATGGCGGGTTGGGGAGGTACGAGCAGTACTTC. Translating gives CASSDGGLGRYEQYF. The genes are TRBV6-1 and TRBJ2-7; the D gene is possibly TRBD2 (6 bases). CDR1 MNHNS and CDR2 SASEGT come from the germline V gene. CDR3 length: 15 residues. V lost 3 bases and J lost 4, with 16 bases in between.

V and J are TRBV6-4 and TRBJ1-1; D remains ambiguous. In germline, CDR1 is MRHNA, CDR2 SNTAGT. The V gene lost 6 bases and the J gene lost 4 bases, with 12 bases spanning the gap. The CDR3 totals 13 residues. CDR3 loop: CASRSAVGTEAFF. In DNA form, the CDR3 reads TGTGCCAGCAGATCAGCGGTGGGCACTGAAGCTTTCTTT.

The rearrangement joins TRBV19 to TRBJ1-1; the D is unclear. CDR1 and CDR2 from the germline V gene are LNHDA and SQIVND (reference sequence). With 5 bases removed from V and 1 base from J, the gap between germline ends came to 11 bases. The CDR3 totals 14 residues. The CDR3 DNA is TGTGCCAGTAGTGTAAGACCGCAGAACACTGAAGCTTTCTTT. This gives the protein CASSVRPQNTEAFF. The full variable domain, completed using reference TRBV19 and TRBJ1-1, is DGGITQSPKYLFRKEGQNVTLSCEQNLNHDAMYWYRQDPGQGLRLIYYSQIVNDFQKGDIAEGYSVSREKKESFPLTVTSAQKNPTAFYLCASSVRPQNTEAFFGQGTRLTVV.

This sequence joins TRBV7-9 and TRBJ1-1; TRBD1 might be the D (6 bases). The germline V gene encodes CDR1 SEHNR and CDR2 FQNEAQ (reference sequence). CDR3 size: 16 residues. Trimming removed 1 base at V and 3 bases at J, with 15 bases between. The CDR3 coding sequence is TGTGCCAGCAGCTTAGGAGGGAGAGGGGGGGACACTGAAGCTTTCTTT. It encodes CASSLGGRGGDTEAFF.

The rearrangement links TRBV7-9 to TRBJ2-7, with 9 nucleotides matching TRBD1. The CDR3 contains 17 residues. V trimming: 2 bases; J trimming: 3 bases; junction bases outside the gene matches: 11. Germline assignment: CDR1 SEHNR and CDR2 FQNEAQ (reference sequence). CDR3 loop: CASSLRPRDRAHYEQYF. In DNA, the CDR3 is TGTGCCAGCAGCTTACGTCCGAGGGACAGGGCCCACTACGAGCAGTACTTC.

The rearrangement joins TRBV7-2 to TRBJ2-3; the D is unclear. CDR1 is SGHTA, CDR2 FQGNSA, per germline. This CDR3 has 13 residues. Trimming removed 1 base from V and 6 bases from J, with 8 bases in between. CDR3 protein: CASSLGNGDTQYF. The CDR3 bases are TGTGCCAGCAGCTTAGGAAACGGGGATACGCAGTATTTT.

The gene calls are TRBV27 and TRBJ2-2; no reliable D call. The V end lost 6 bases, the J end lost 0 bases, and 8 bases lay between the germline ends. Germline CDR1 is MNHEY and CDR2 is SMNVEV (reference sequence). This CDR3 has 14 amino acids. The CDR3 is CASSYLANTGELFF. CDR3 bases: TGTGCCAGCAGCTATCTCGCGAACACCGGGGAGCTGTTTTTT.

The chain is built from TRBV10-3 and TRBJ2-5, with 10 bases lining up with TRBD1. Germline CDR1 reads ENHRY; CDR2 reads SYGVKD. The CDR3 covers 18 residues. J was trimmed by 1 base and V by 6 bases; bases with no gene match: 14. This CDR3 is CAIRPGQGRDGLQETQYF. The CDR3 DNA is TGTGCCATCAGACCGGGACAGGGGAGGGATGGGCTCCAAGAGACCCAGTACTTC.

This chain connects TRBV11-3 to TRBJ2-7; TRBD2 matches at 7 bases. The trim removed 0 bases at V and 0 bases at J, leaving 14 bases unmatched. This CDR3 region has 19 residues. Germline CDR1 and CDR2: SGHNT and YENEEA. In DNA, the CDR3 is TGTGCCAGCAGCTTAGAGGTTAGCGGGCGGCCAGAATACTCCTACGAGCAGTACTTC. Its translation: CASSLEVSGRPEYSYEQYF.

The CDR3 coding sequence is TGTGCCAGCAGTGGCCCACAGGGGACTCGGGGGACCCTCCACTTT. Protein sequence: CASSGPQGTRGTLHF. The chain uses TRBV25-1 and TRBJ1-6; TRBD1 matches 7 bases. Germline values: CDR1 MGHDK, CDR2 SYGVNS. The V segment lost 4 bases and the J segment 14 bases; nucleotides outside the gene matches: 14. This CDR3 spans 15 amino acids.

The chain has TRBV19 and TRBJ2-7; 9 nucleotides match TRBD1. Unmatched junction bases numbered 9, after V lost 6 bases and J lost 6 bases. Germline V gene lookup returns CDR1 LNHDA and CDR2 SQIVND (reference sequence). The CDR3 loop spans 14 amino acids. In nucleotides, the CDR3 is TGTGCCAGTAGCCCCGGACAGGGGAAGGGCGAGCAGTACTTC. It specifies CASSPGQGKGEQYF.

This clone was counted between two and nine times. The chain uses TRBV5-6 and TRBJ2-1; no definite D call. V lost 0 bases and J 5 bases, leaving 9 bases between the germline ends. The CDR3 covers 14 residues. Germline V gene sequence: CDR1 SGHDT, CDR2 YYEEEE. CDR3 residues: CASSLGARNNEQFF. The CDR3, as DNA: TGTGCCAGCAGCTTGGGAGCAAGAAACAATGAGCAGTTCTTC.

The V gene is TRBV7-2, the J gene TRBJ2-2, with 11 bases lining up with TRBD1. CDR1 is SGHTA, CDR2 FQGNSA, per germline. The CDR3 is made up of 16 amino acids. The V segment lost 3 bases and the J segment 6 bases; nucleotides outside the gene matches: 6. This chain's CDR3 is CASSFWTGGKAGELFF. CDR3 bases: TGTGCCAGCAGCTTTTGGACAGGGGGCAAAGCCGGGGAGCTGTTTTTT.